The clone carrying this T cell receptor (beta chain) was detected ten times or more. The sample originates from a study of patients and donors after allogeneic stem cell transplantation. TCRdb reanalysed the RT-PCR reads using MiXCR and keeps one entry per CDR3 protein. This repertoire shows about 960,000 distinct CDR3 sequences, approximately 18% found once; its top ten account for roughly 6.4%. V lost 5 bases and J lost 5; bases outside the gene matches: 5. The germline CDR1 and CDR2 sequences are SGHTA and FQGTGA. This CDR3 contains 16 residues. The chain couples TRBV7-3 to TRBJ2-3; the match to TRBD2 covers 15 bases. The origin of this receptor is a human donor who was either an allogeneic HSCT recipient or a stem cell or donor lymphocyte infusion donor (not recorded which). It is not recorded whose cells these are; they may come from a transplant donor. Input material: blood, either unsorted or a sorted T cell fraction (not recorded which). CDR3 loop: CASSPQGLAGGDTQYF. The CDR3 DNA reads TGTGCCAGCAGCCCCCAGGGACTAGCGGGGGGAGATACGCAGTATTTT. The variable domain in full, completed from reference TRBV7-3 and TRBJ2-3, reads GAGVSQTPSNKVTEKGKYVELRCDPISGHTALYWYRQSLGQGPEFLIYFQGTGAADDSGLPNDRFFAVRPEGSVSTLKIQRTERGDSAVYLCASSPQGLAGGDTQYFGPGTRLTVL.